Presented here are 13 T cell receptor beta chains from one specimen sequenced in a study of CD8+ T cells in alopecia areata. This sample's treatment: oral pan-JAK inhibitor, 5-10 mg twice daily. cDNA reverse transcribed from extracted RNA served as the sequencing template. The data were produced by immunoSEQ multiplex PCR, yet TCRdb's version contains in-frame clones alone and is incomplete. In the table there are over 70,000 clones, approximately 72% of which are singletons. The sample in question was CD8+ T cells sorted from blood, obtained at week 24, from a patient treated with tofacitinib. The source of these receptors is a human donor with alopecia areata.

This clone was counted between two and nine times. The chain recombines TRBV25-1 with TRBJ1-1; weak D call: TRBD1 (5 bases). The CDR3 totals 13 residues. Germline loops: CDR1 MGHDK, CDR2 SYGVNS. Trimming took 5 bases from V and 7 from J, leaving 14 bases between them. The CDR3 is CASSLGGASEAFF. The DNA of the CDR3 is TGTGCCAGCAGTTTGGGTGGGGCCAGTGAAGCTTTCTTT.

V and J are TRBV2 and TRBJ1-1; no clear D gene. Germline V gives CDR1 SNHLY, CDR2 FYNNEI. This CDR3 region has 11 residues. Trimming took off 3 bases at V and 3 bases at J, with 2 bases between the two ends. The CDR3 spells CASSDYTEAFF. The CDR3 DNA reads TGTGCCAGCAGTGACTACACTGAAGCTTTCTTT.

The rearrangement uses TRBV13 and TRBJ2-7, with 8 bases fitting TRBD2. V was pared by 5 bases and J by 3 bases, with 6 bases of the junction left unmatched. The germline V gene has CDR1 PRHDT and CDR2 FYEKMQ (reference sequence). This CDR3 contains 14 residues. The CDR3 sequence: CASSTGLDGYEQYF. CDR3 nucleotides: TGTGCCAGCAGCACGGGACTAGACGGCTACGAGCAGTACTTC.

J is TRBJ2-1 and V is TRBV7-2, with 9 bases fitting TRBD2. The V gene end was trimmed by 2 bases and the J gene end by 5 bases; junction bases not matched to a gene: 7. This CDR3 has 16 amino acids. Per the germline V gene, CDR1 is SGHTA and CDR2 is FQGNSA. The CDR3 DNA reads as TGTGCCAGCAGCTTATGGCGGGAGGGTGTGGACAATGAGCAGTTCTTC. Translating gives CASSLWREGVDNEQFF.

V is TRBV5-1 and J is TRBJ2-7, with a possible D match to TRBD1 (6 bases). V dropped 0 bases and J dropped 0 bases, with 25 bases sitting between them. Germline V gene data show CDR1 as SGHRS and CDR2 as YFSETQ. The CDR3 sequence is 20 residues long. The CDR3 DNA sequence: TGCGCCAGCAGCTTGGTTCTTCTGGGGGCGATTCAGGATTCCTCCTACGAGCAGTACTTC. Protein sequence: CASSLVLLGAIQDSSYEQYF.

This clone was seen a few times. This chain connects TRBV27 to TRBJ2-5; D may match TRBD1 or TRBD2 (5 bases each). Germline CDR1 and CDR2: MNHEY and SMNVEV (reference sequence). The CDR3 runs to 16 residues. V dropped 4 bases and J dropped 5 bases, with 20 bases sitting between them. The CDR3 DNA is TGTGCCAGCAGTTCCCTCGGGGCCATAGAGGGGGAGACCCAGTACTTC. Its translation: CASSSLGAIEGETQYF.

This clone has a handful of counts. This chain joins TRBV27 and TRBJ2-6, with 8 bases fitting TRBD1. In germline, CDR1 is MNHEY, CDR2 SMNVEV (reference sequence). This CDR3 region has 16 residues. With 6 bases clipped from V and 0 bases from J, the junction kept 4 bases outside the gene matches. The CDR3 spells CASSLTGGSGANVLTF. In DNA, the CDR3 is TGTGCCAGCAGCCTCACAGGGGGCTCTGGGGCCAACGTCCTGACTTTC.

The chain joins TRBV5-4 to TRBJ2-1; a possible D gene is TRBD2 (6 bases). Germline lookup yields CDR1 SGHNT and CDR2 YYREEE (reference sequence). CDR3 length: 14 residues. Trimming left V 7 bases short and J 5 bases short, with 16 bases between. The CDR3 DNA follows: TGTGCCAGCCTAGATCGCGGGGAGAACAATGAGCAGTTCTTC. It translates to CASLDRGENNEQFF.

The chain joins TRBV15 to TRBJ2-7; the match to TRBD1 covers 9 bases. This CDR3 contains 14 residues. The junction had 3 bases not matched to a gene; V was cut back by 4 bases and J by 2 bases. CDR1 is LNHNV and CDR2 is YYDKDF in the germline V gene (reference sequence). The CDR3 DNA reads as TGTGCCACCAGCATGGACAGGGGTACCTACGAGCAGTACTTC. It specifies CATSMDRGTYEQYF.

In this sample, this clone turned up many times. The V gene is TRBV7-2, the J gene TRBJ2-1, with 8 nucleotides matching TRBD2. Trimming cost V 3 bases and J 6 bases; bases outside gene matches: 1. This CDR3 has 13 residues. CDR1 and CDR2 from the germline V gene are SGHTA and FQGNSA. The chain's CDR3 is CASSFAGGNEQFF. The CDR3 bases are TGTGCCAGCAGCTTCGCGGGGGGCAATGAGCAGTTCTTC.

This clone was counted only a few times. V gene TRBV6-5 combines with J gene TRBJ2-4, with 8 bases matching TRBD1. The CDR3 is made up of 14 amino acids. Germline values: CDR1 MNHEY, CDR2 SVGAGI. With V trimmed by 3 bases and J by 9 bases, 7 bases remained unmatched. CDR3 sequence reads: CASSYTSGGSIQYF. The CDR3 DNA follows: TGTGCCAGCAGTTATACCTCAGGGGGCAGCATTCAGTACTTC.

This clone is categorized as medium-sized. The chain couples TRBV4-3 to TRBJ2-1; TRBD2 agrees at 12 bases. This CDR3 spans 19 amino acids. Looked up from germline, CDR1 is LGHNA and CDR2 is YSLEER. V shed 1 base, J shed 3 bases, and the junction held 10 bases outside the gene matches. CDR3: CASSQGASGGGSYYNEQFF. Here the CDR3 DNA reads TGCGCCAGCAGCCAAGGGGCTAGCGGGGGGGGCAGTTACTACAATGAGCAGTTCTTC.

The chain combines TRBV7-9 with TRBJ2-1; D remains unclear. Germline lookup yields CDR1 SEHNR and CDR2 FQNEAQ (reference sequence). The ends were cut back, 0 bases at V and 6 bases at J, with 6 bases in the middle. CDR3 length: 13 amino acids. The CDR3 sequence is CASSLASSNEQFF. CDR3 in DNA: TGTGCCAGCAGCTTAGCTAGCTCCAATGAGCAGTTCTTC.